The 7 T cell receptor beta chains in this list originate from one sample, sequenced in a study of shared clonotypes between healthy human individuals. The protocol was immunoSEQ multiplex PCR, while the TCRdb copy is restricted to in-frame clones and leaves out a portion. The profile shows about 1.1 million clones, about 80% of them singletons. Sample: memory CD4+ T cells from PBMCs. Noted subset: CD45RA-negative fraction. The receptors were sampled from a man between 18 and 29 years old in good health. Some clones in this sample may be carry-over from other donors' samples.

This clone was picked up many times. This chain uses TRBV15 with TRBJ2-2, with D tentatively TRBD2 (5 bases). The CDR3 has 15 residues. Trimming stripped 5 bases from V and 0 bases from J, with 10 bases between. Germline V gene lookup returns CDR1 LNHNV and CDR2 YYDKDF (reference sequence). This chain's CDR3 is CATSFERPNTGELFF. The CDR3 DNA sequence: TGTGCCACCAGCTTTGAGCGGCCGAACACCGGGGAGCTGTTTTTT.

The J gene is TRBJ1-4, the V gene TRBV28; 11 bases map to TRBD1. The CDR3 spans 15 residues. From germline, CDR1 is MDHEN and CDR2 SYDVKM. With 9 bases clipped from V and 4 bases from J, the junction kept 7 bases outside the gene matches. Here the CDR3 reads CASGDRGLSNEKLFF. CDR3 nucleotides: TGTGCCAGTGGGGACAGGGGGTTGAGTAATGAAAAACTGTTTTTT.

This clone was detected many times. Other DNA sequences within the sample encode an identical CDR3. The chain joins TRBV20-1 to TRBJ2-7, with D unclear. CDR1 and CDR2 from the germline V gene are DFQATT and SNEGSKA (reference sequence). Trimming removed 3 bases at V and 4 bases at J, with 7 bases between. The CDR3 is 11 residues long. The DNA of the CDR3 is TGCAGTGCTAGGACGGCTTACGAGCAGTACTTC. Translating gives CSARTAYEQYF.

The V gene is TRBV28, the J gene TRBJ1-5; TRBD1 aligns across 8 bases. The V and J ends lost 6 bases and 5 bases, in that order; junction bases with no gene match: 6. This CDR3 has 14 residues. The germline V gene encodes CDR1 MDHEN and CDR2 SYDVKM. The CDR3 loop is CASSPQGDDQPQHF. The DNA for the CDR3 is TGTGCCAGCAGCCCACAGGGGGACGATCAGCCCCAGCATTTT.

As for this clone: Compared with germline, one end of the junction differs, possibly owing to a read error. J is TRBJ2-1 and V is TRBV4-2; 7 nucleotides agree with TRBD2. This CDR3 has 16 residues. The V gene's germline CDR1 is LGHNA and CDR2 YNFKEQ. The CDR3 sequence: CASRQVGGGATDEQFF. CDR3 nucleotide sequence: TGTGCCAGCAGACAAGTGGGGGGAGGGGCGACTGATGAGCAGTTCTTC.

This clone was seen repeatedly, ten times or more. V gene TRBV6-1 combines with J gene TRBJ2-3; 10 bases match TRBD2. Germline CDR1 and CDR2: MNHNS and SASEGT. This CDR3 is 15 amino acids long. The V gene end was trimmed by 8 bases and the J gene end by 4 bases; junction bases not matched to a gene: 9. The DNA for the CDR3 is TGTGCCAGCTCGCTCACTAGCGGGGTGCCAGATACGCAGTATTTT. Amino acid sequence: CASSLTSGVPDTQYF.

This clone occurred once. The same CDR3 can be traced to other DNA sequences in this sample. This sequence joins TRBV5-1 and TRBJ2-3; D gene unclear. Trimming took 0 bases from V and 6 from J, leaving 8 bases between them. The length of the CDR3 is 13 residues. Germline CDR1 SGHRS, CDR2 YFSETQ. The CDR3 sequence is CASSLGQADTQYF. DNA for the CDR3: TGCGCCAGCAGCTTGGGCCAGGCGGATACGCAGTATTTT.